These T cell receptor beta chains were read from a single sample in a study of graft-versus-host responses after intestinal transplantation. Data came from immunoSEQ multiplex PCR; TCRdb stores just in-frame clones and leaves some out. The sample gives approximately 12,000 clones, less than 80% of which show up once; 8% to 10% is in the top ten. The sequences come from ileum tissue, collected 23 days after intestinal transplant. The receptors were sampled from a human patient who received an intestinal transplant, so some T cells may come from the graft donor. Both conserved end residues are part of each CDR3. The D gene is left open where the match is weak. Clone size is shown for a subset of rows, as once, few, many or a class of expanded clone.

J gene: TRBJ2-7; D gene: -; V gene: TRBV7-2; clone size: once; CDR3 DNA: TGTGCCAGCAGCTTAGCGGGTGGCTCCTACGAGCAGTACTTC; CDR3 protein: CASSLAGGSYEQYF
J gene: TRBJ1-1; D gene: -; V gene: TRBV7-8; clone size: -; CDR3 DNA: TGTGCCAGCAGCTTATGGGCAGGGGCAATCACTGAAGCTTTCTTT; CDR3 protein: CASSLWAGAITEAFF
J gene: TRBJ2-7; D gene: -; V gene: TRBV30; clone size: few; CDR3 DNA: TGTGCCTGGAGTGTAGGCACCCCGAGGGAGCAGTACTTC; CDR3 protein: CAWSVGTPREQYF
J gene: TRBJ1-3; D gene: -; V gene: TRBV29-1; clone size: -; CDR3 DNA: TGCAGCGTTGCGGGGGGAATTGGAAACACCATATATTTT; CDR3 protein: CSVAGGIGNTIYF
J gene: TRBJ2-7; D gene: -; V gene: TRBV27; clone size: -; CDR3 DNA: TGTGCCAGCAGTTTTCCGGGGAACGAGCAGTACTTC; CDR3 protein: CASSFPGNEQYF
J gene: TRBJ1-3; D gene: TRBD1; V gene: TRBV11-1; clone size: -; CDR3 DNA: TGTGCCAGCAGCTCCATTCGACAGGGGAACACCATATATTTT; CDR3 protein: CASSSIRQGNTIYF
J gene: TRBJ2-1; D gene: -; V gene: TRBV4-1; clone size: -; CDR3 DNA: TGCGCCAGCAGCCGTTTTACAGGCTGGGGTCACAATGAGCAGTTCTTC; CDR3 protein: CASSRFTGWGHNEQFF
J gene: TRBJ2-7; D gene: TRBD2; V gene: TRBV7-2; clone size: -; CDR3 DNA: TGTGCCAGCAGCATTACTAGCGGGAGCTCCGAGCAGTACTTC; CDR3 protein: CASSITSGSSEQYF
J gene: TRBJ2-7; D gene: -; V gene: TRBV7-3; clone size: -; CDR3 DNA: TGTGCCAGCAGCCCGCGTGAACACGGTGATTACAACGAGCAGTACTTC; CDR3 protein: CASSPREHGDYNEQYF
J gene: TRBJ1-4; D gene: -; V gene: TRBV15; clone size: -; CDR3 DNA: TGTGCCACCAGCAGAGATAGGGCAACTAATGAAAAACTGTTTTTT; CDR3 protein: CATSRDRATNEKLFF
J gene: TRBJ2-5; D gene: -; V gene: TRBV4-3; clone size: -; CDR3 DNA: TGCGCCAGCAGCCAAGATCTTGTAGAGACCCAGTACTTC; CDR3 protein: CASSQDLVETQYF
J gene: TRBJ2-1; D gene: -; V gene: TRBV28; clone size: -; CDR3 DNA: TGTGCCAGCAGTTTAGGCTTTTACAATGAGCAGTTCTTC; CDR3 protein: CASSLGFYNEQFF
J gene: TRBJ2-7; D gene: TRBD2; V gene: TRBV4-1; clone size: -; CDR3 DNA: TGCGCCAGCAGCCAGTTTAGCGGGAGCTCCTACGAGCAGTACTTC; CDR3 protein: CASSQFSGSSYEQYF
J gene: TRBJ2-7; D gene: TRBD2; V gene: TRBV7-2; clone size: -; CDR3 DNA: TGTGCCAGCAGCTTCTATTTACTAGCGGGAGCCAACCCCTACGAGCAGTACTTC; CDR3 protein: CASSFYLLAGANPYEQYF
J gene: TRBJ2-3; D gene: -; V gene: TRBV4-3; clone size: few; CDR3 DNA: TGCGCCAGCAGCCAAGGTCTAGCGACCACAGATACGCAGTATTTT; CDR3 protein: CASSQGLATTDTQYF
J gene: TRBJ2-3; D gene: -; V gene: TRBV28; clone size: -; CDR3 DNA: TGTGCCAGCAGGCATTTGGATACGCAGTATTTT; CDR3 protein: CASRHLDTQYF
J gene: TRBJ1-1; D gene: -; V gene: TRBV4-1; clone size: once; CDR3 DNA: TGCGCCAGCAGACAGTACTGGTCTAGGGCTGAAGCTTTCTTT; CDR3 protein: CASRQYWSRAEAFF
J gene: TRBJ1-1; D gene: -; V gene: TRBV28; clone size: -; CDR3 DNA: TGTGCCAGCAGTTCGAGAGGCCTTCCGGCTTTCTTT; CDR3 protein: CASSSRGLPAFF
J gene: TRBJ2-7; D gene: TRBD1; V gene: TRBV19; clone size: few; CDR3 DNA: TGTGCCAGTGCCCCTGGACAGGGACGCGAGCAGTACTTC; CDR3 protein: CASAPGQGREQYF
J gene: TRBJ2-3; D gene: -; V gene: TRBV5-5; clone size: -; CDR3 DNA: TGTGCCAGCAGCTTGGTAATTGGGGAGTCCACAGATACGCAGTATTTT; CDR3 protein: CASSLVIGESTDTQYF
J gene: TRBJ2-7; D gene: -; V gene: TRBV7-6; clone size: medium-sized; CDR3 DNA: TGTGCCAGCAGCTTTGGACAGAGGTACGAGCAGTACTTC; CDR3 protein: CASSFGQRYEQYF
J gene: TRBJ2-1; D gene: TRBD2; V gene: TRBV7-6; clone size: once; CDR3 DNA: TGTGCCAGCAGCCCACTAGCGGGCAAGACACAAAATGAGCAGTTCTTC; CDR3 protein: CASSPLAGKTQNEQFF